A selection of T cell receptor beta chains follows, all from one sample in a study of glioma-infiltrating T cells. TCRdb recomputed calls from the multiplex PCR reads with MiXCR, one row per CDR3 protein. The sample has roughly 100,000 distinct CDR3 sequences; approximately 42% are singletons. Sequencing input: glioma tissue, nonneoplastic brain tissue, or PBMCs (not recorded which). The receptor source for this set is a human donor with low-grade glioma or glioblastoma, undergoing nonglioma brain surgery, or in good health (not recorded which). Both conserved end residues are part of each CDR3. Each record gives: CDR3 DNA, CDR3 protein, D gene, clone size, J gene, V gene. A D gene is named only where the DNA matches it firmly. Expanded clones are given a class, and other clones once, few, many or no size at all.

TGTGCCAGCAGAAGTAAGGGACTGCGAGGAGAGACCCAGTACTTC,CASRSKGLRGETQYF,NA,many,TRBJ2-5,TRBV27
TGTGCCAGCAGTCCTGGGGGACAAGGGTTCTATGAGCAGTTCTTC,CASSPGGQGFYEQFF,NA,NA,TRBJ2-1,TRBV12-3/TRBV12-4
TGTGCCAGCAGCTTAGCGGGGGCGAATGAGCAGTTCTTC,CASSLAGANEQFF,NA,many,TRBJ2-1,TRBV7-2
TGTGCCAGCTCACCCAACATACAGAGCTCTGGAAACACCATATATTTT,CASSPNIQSSGNTIYF,NA,many,TRBJ1-3,TRBV18
TGTGCCAGCAGCTCCCCGGGGTTTGTTGTACGAAGCACAGATACGCAGTATTTT,CASSSPGFVVRSTDTQYF,NA,many,TRBJ2-3,TRBV7-2
TGCGCCAGCAGCAGGGGGACTAGCGGGAGGGAATACGAGCAGTACTTC,CASSRGTSGREYEQYF,TRBD2,many,TRBJ2-7,TRBV5-1
TGTGTTAGCAGTTTCGGTGAGGGAACTGAAGCTTTCTTT,CVSSFGEGTEAFF,NA,NA,TRBJ1-1,TRBV28
TGTGCCAGCAGCTTCACCGTTCAGCAAAACACTGAAGCTTTCTTT,CASSFTVQQNTEAFF,NA,many,TRBJ1-1,TRBV7-6
TGCAGCGTTGAAGAACTAGCGGCACGCGAGCAGTACTTC,CSVEELAAREQYF,TRBD2,many,TRBJ2-7,TRBV29-1
TGTGCCAGCAGGAACAGGGGGCGCACCGGGGAGCTGTTTTTT,CASRNRGRTGELFF,TRBD1,many,TRBJ2-2,TRBV28
TGTGCCAGCAGCCGAGGGGGACAGGGAGGTGTAGAAGAAAAACTGTTTTTT,CASSRGGQGGVEEKLFF,TRBD1,many,TRBJ1-4,TRBV5-4
TGTGCCAGCAGCTTACGGGGGTATCTTTCAAGGGGAGCCTACGAGCAGTACTTC,CASSLRGYLSRGAYEQYF,NA,many,TRBJ2-7,TRBV11-3
TGCGCCAGCAGCGTAGACAGGGTATTATACGGGCAGTACTTC,CASSVDRVLYGQYF,TRBD1,few,TRBJ2-7,TRBV5-1
TGTGCCAGTACCTCACAGGGGTTCTCCCAAGAGACCCAGTACTTC,CASTSQGFSQETQYF,TRBD1,many,TRBJ2-5,TRBV19
TGTGCCAGCAATACATTATATAGCAATCAGCCCCAGCATTTT,CASNTLYSNQPQHF,NA,many,TRBJ1-5,TRBV2
TGCAGTGCTACAGGAAAGGGTGGGACCCAGCCCAAGCATTTT,CSATGKGGTQPKHF,NA,NA,TRBJ1-5,TRBV20-1
TGTGCCAGCCGCGTGCCCGGCTCCTACGAGCAGTACTTC,CASRVPGSYEQYF,NA,NA,TRBJ2-7,TRBV14
TGTGCCAGTAGTTCGGGCGCCGGGGAGCTGTTTTTT,CASSSGAGELFF,NA,many,TRBJ2-2,TRBV19
TGCAGTGCTACCAGGATCGGGGGACAGCCCCAGCATTTT,CSATRIGGQPQHF,NA,many,TRBJ1-5,TRBV20-1
TGTGCCAGCAGCTTGAGCGAGACTAGCGGGAGGCGCTCCTACAATGAGCAGTTCTTC,CASSLSETSGRRSYNEQFF,TRBD2,many,TRBJ2-1,TRBV3-1
TGTGCCAGCTCAATTTCCCAGGTCCCAAATCAGCCCCAGCATTTT,CASSISQVPNQPQHF,NA,many,TRBJ1-5,TRBV18
TGTGCCAGCAGCCTGACAGGGTCGGAACAGCCCCAGCATTTT,CASSLTGSEQPQHF,TRBD1,many,TRBJ1-5,TRBV28
TGTGCCAGCAGCGGCGACGGATTCGGTGGCTACACCTTC,CASSGDGFGGYTF,NA,many,TRBJ1-2,TRBV9
TGTGCCACCAGCTTAGGACAGGGCCCTGGGGCCAACGTCCTGACTTTC,CATSLGQGPGANVLTF,TRBD1,many,TRBJ2-6,TRBV15
TGTGCCAGCAGTTATGGGGAGGGAGGCTACGAGCAGTACTTC,CASSYGEGGYEQYF,TRBD2,many,TRBJ2-7,TRBV6-1
TGCAGTGCTCCCACTAGCGGACCGAGCTACGAGCAGTACTTC,CSAPTSGPSYEQYF,TRBD2,many,TRBJ2-7,TRBV20-1
TGTGCCAGCAGTGGGGACAGGACGAGTTACTTC,CASSGDRTSYF,TRBD1,NA,TRBJ2-4,TRBV28
TGTGCCAGCAGCCCCTCAGACAGGGGGTCTGCGGTGACCCAGTACTTC,CASSPSDRGSAVTQYF,TRBD1,many,TRBJ2-5,TRBV3-1
TGCGCCAGCAGCTTGTCAGGCCAGGTGAGCACTGAAGCTTTCTTT,CASSLSGQVSTEAFF,NA,few,TRBJ1-1,TRBV5-1
TGTGAAAGCAGTTTAGTAGAGTCCGGCAATGAAGCTTTCTTT,CESSLVESGNEAFF,NA,NA,TRBJ1-1,TRBV28
TGTGTCAGCAGTTCGGGACTAGCGGCCTATGAGCAGTTCTTC,CVSSSGLAAYEQFF,TRBD2,NA,TRBJ2-1,TRBV28
TGCAGTGCTAGAAAGGGACAAACCACCTATGAGCAGTTCTTC,CSARKGQTTYEQFF,NA,few,TRBJ2-1,TRBV20-1
TGTGCCAGTAGTAGCAACAGAGGCGCTGAAGCTTTCTTT,CASSSNRGAEAFF,NA,many,TRBJ1-1,TRBV19
TGCGCCAGCAGCCAAACAGGGGGCGCATCGCGAGAGACCCAGTACTTC,CASSQTGGASRETQYF,TRBD1,NA,TRBJ2-5,TRBV4-1
TGCAGCGTTCCTACTAGCGGGAGGCGCGAGCAGTACTTC,CSVPTSGRREQYF,TRBD2,many,TRBJ2-7,TRBV29-1
TGTGCCAGTAGTCGGAAGAGCTCCTACAATGAGCATCTCTTC,CASSRKSSYNEHLF,NA,NA,TRBJ2-1,TRBV19
TGTGCCAGCAGCTTAGGTCGGGATAGGCGGGGGACCCAGTACTTC,CASSLGRDRRGTQYF,NA,NA,TRBJ2-5,TRBV7-9
TGCAGTGCTAGAGATGGGTTTACAGGACGTACGGAGACCCAGTACTTC,CSARDGFTGRTETQYF,NA,many,TRBJ2-5,TRBV20-1
TGCAGCGTTGTTCCAGCGGGAGGATCCCGGAGGGTTACAGATACGCAGCATTTT,CSVVPAGGSRRVTDTQHF,NA,once,TRBJ1-5,TRBV29-1
TGTGCCAGCAGTTTAACTAGCGGGAGTCTCGGTGAGCAGTTCTTC,CASSLTSGSLGEQFF,TRBD2,NA,TRBJ2-1,TRBV27
TGCAGTGCTAGAATGGTAGGGGGCGGGACTGAAGCTTTCTTT,CSARMVGGGTEAFF,TRBD1,many,TRBJ1-1,TRBV20-1
TGTGCCACCAGTAAGCGGGACTCCTACAATGAGCAGTCCTTC,CATSKRDSYNEQSF,TRBD2,few,TRBJ2-1,TRBV24-1
TGTGCCAGCAGCGCCCATTCAGGCACTGCAAACACCATATATTTT,CASSAHSGTANTIYF,NA,once,TRBJ1-3,TRBV3-1
TGTGCCAGCGGTTACTACGACGGTAACAATGAGCAGTTCTTC,CASGYYDGNNEQFF,NA,once,TRBJ2-1,TRBV6-6
TGTGCCAGCGCTGGCAGGGATAATTCACCCCTCCACTTT,CASAGRDNSPLHF,NA,many,TRBJ1-6,TRBV6-1
TGCAGTGTCAGAGACGGAAACTATGGCTACACCTTC,CSVRDGNYGYTF,NA,many,TRBJ1-2,TRBV20-1
TGTGCCAGCAGCCGTCATGACAGGGGCGAGACCCAGTACTTC,CASSRHDRGETQYF,TRBD1,many,TRBJ2-5,TRBV7-2
TGTGCCAGCGGGACCGTTACTAGCGGGGCATACAATGAGCAGTTCTTC,CASGTVTSGAYNEQFF,TRBD2,many,TRBJ2-1,TRBV6-1
TGTGCCAGCAGTTACTCCCGGGACTTTTACTATGAGCAGTTCTTC,CASSYSRDFYYEQFF,NA,NA,TRBJ2-1,TRBV6-2/TRBV6-3
TGTGCCAGCAGCATAAGGGGGAGCTTAAATACGCAGTATTTT,CASSIRGSLNTQYF,NA,many,TRBJ2-3,TRBV7-2
TGCGCCAGCAGCCACACGACAGGAACTAATGAAAAAGTGTTTTTT,CASSHTTGTNEKVFF,NA,once,TRBJ1-4,TRBV7-2
TGTGCCAGTAGTCGACAGGTTCAGCCCCAGCATTTT,CASSRQVQPQHF,NA,NA,TRBJ1-5,TRBV19
TGTGCCACCAACGACGGACACCAAGAAACCCAGTACTTC,CATNDGHQETQYF,NA,many,TRBJ2-5,TRBV24-1
TGTGCCAGCAGGGAAGCGGGGGGGCGAACTGAGCAGTTCTTC,CASREAGGRTEQFF,TRBD2,NA,TRBJ2-1,TRBV4-2